The T cell receptor beta chain under discussion was sequenced for a study of spatial heterogeneity in lung cancer. On the study more broadly: Fewer alpha-chain than beta-chain sequences were consistently detected. Study-level results: How many expanded intratumoral alpha and beta TCRs were present tracked the tumor mutation count, which was a count of nonsynonymous mutations.

Regarding time point: sample taken at primary tumor resection. The donor population consisted of roughly 70 patients with untreated, early-stage non-small cell lung cancer. TCRdb reprocessed the 5' RACE reads with MiXCR, giving one entry per CDR3 protein. This repertoire shows 5,500 to 8,000 distinct CDR3 sequences, roughly an eighth found once; its top ten account for 9.8%. By sample fraction, this clonotype is medium-sized. Antigen unknown. A library made for alpha chains picked up this beta chain off target, so its size means little. The TCR sequence derives from a male donor with early-stage non-small cell lung cancer. The sample consisted of lung tumor tissue, taken at surgery.

The CDR3 region is CASSSNQGWTEAFF. The CDR3 nucleotides read TGTGCCAGCAGCTCAAATCAGGGGTGGACTGAAGCTTTCTTT. The chain couples TRBV7-8 to TRBJ1-1; tentatively, D is TRBD1 (6 bases). Trimming removed 4 bases at V and 5 bases at J, with 14 bases between. This CDR3 is built from 14 residues. Germline V gene lookup returns CDR1 SGHVS and CDR2 FQNEAQ.